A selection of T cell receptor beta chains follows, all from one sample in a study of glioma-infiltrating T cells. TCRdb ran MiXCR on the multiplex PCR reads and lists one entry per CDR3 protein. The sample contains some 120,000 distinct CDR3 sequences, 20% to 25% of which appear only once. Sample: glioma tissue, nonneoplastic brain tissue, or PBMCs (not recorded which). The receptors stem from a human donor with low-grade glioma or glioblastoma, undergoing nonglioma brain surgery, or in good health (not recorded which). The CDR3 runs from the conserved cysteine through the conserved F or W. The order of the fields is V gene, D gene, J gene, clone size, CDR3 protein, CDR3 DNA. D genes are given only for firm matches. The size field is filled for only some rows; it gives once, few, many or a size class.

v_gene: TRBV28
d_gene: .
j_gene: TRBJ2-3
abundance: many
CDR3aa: CASSLSGSTQYF
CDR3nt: TGTGCCAGCAGTTTGTCCGGGAGTACGCAGTATTTT

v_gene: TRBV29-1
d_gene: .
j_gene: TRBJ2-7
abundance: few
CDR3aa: CSVGGDISYEQYF
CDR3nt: TGCAGCGTTGGGGGGGACATCTCCTACGAGCAGTACTTC

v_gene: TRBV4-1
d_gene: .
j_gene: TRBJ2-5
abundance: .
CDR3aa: CASSQPTLQGRTQYF
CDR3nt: TGCGCCAGCAGCCAACCGACCCTACAAGGCCGGACCCAGTACTTC

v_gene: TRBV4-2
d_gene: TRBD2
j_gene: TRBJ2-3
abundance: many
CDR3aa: CASSQETRGTSGDTQYF
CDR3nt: TGTGCCAGCAGCCAAGAAACGCGTGGGACTAGCGGGGATACGCAGTATTTT

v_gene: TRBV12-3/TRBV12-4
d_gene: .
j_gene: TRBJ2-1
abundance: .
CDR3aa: CASRRRGSGYNEQFF
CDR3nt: TGTGCCAGCAGAAGAAGGGGGAGTGGTTACAATGAGCAGTTCTTC

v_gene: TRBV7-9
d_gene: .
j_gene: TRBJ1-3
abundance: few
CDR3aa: CASSLHGNTIYF
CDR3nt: TGTGCCAGCAGTTTACACGGAAACACCATATATTTT

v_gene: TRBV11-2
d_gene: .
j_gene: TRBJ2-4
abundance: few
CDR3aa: CASSLDHRLAKNIQYF
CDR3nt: TGTGCCAGCAGCTTAGACCACAGATTAGCCAAAAACATTCAGTACTTC

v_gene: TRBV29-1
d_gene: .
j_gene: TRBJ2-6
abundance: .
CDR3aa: CSVGPGDGANVLTF
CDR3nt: TGCAGCGTTGGGCCGGGGGATGGGGCCAACGTCCTGACTTTC

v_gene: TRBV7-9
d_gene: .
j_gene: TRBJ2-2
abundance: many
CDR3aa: CASKGTSTGELFF
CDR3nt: TGTGCCAGCAAAGGGACGAGCACCGGGGAGCTGTTTTTT

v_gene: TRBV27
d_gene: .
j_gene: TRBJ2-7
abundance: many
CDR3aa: CASSFSFDSYEQYF
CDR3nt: TGTGCCAGCAGTTTTTCCTTCGACTCCTACGAGCAGTACTTC

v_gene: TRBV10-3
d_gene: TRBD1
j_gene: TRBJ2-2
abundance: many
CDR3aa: CAIGPGQGYTGELFF
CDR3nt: TGTGCCATCGGGCCGGGACAGGGGTACACCGGGGAGCTGTTTTTT

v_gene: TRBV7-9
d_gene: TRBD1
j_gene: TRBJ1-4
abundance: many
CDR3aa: CASSFGTVREKLFF
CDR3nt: TGTGCCAGCAGCTTCGGGACAGTACGTGAAAAACTGTTTTTT

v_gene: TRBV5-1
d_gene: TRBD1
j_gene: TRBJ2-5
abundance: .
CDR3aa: CASSRGTAQETQYF
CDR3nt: TGCGCCAGCAGCAGGGGGACAGCCCAAGAGACCCAGTACTTC

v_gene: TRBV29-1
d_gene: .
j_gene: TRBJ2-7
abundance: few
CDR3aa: CSVGHPPYEQYF
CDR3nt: TGCAGCGTTGGACACCCACCTTACGAGCAGTACTTC

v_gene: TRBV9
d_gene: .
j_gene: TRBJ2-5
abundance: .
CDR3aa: CASNRQPQETQYF
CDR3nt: TGTGCCAGCAACCGGCAGCCTCAAGAGACCCAGTACTTC

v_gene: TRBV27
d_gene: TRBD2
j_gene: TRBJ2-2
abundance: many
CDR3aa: CASKGLAGGAGTGELFF
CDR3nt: TGTGCCAGCAAGGGACTAGCGGGAGGGGCGGGCACCGGGGAGCTGTTTTTT

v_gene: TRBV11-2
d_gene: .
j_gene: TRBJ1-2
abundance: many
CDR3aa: CASSPDWGSGYTF
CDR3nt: TGTGCCAGCAGCCCTGATTGGGGTTCTGGCTACACCTTC

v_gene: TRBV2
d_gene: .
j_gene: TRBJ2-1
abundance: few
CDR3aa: CADRVGTYNEQFF
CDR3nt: TGTGCCGACCGGGTTGGTACCTACAATGAGCAGTTCTTC

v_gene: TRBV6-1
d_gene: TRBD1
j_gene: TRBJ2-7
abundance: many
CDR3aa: CASSEPPGQGADEQYF
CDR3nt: TGTGCCAGCAGTGAACCTCCGGGACAGGGGGCCGACGAGCAGTACTTC

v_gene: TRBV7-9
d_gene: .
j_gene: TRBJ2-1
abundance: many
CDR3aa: CASRVDSPANEQFF
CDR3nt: TGTGCCAGCAGGGTTGACAGCCCAGCCAATGAGCAGTTCTTC

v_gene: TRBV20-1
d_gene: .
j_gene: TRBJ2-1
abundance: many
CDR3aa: CSARDLLASNEQFF
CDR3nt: TGCAGTGCTAGAGATCTCTTGGCCTCTAATGAGCAGTTCTTC

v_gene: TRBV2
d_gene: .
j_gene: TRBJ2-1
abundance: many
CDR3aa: CASRTEGEQFF
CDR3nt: TGTGCCAGCAGGACCGAGGGGGAGCAGTTCTTC

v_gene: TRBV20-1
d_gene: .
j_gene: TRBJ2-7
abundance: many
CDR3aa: CSARTGSYEQYF
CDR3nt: TGCAGTGCTAGGACGGGGTCCTACGAGCAGTACTTC

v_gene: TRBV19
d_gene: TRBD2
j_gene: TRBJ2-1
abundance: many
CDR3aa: CASSIGWGGLANEQFF
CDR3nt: TGTGCCAGTAGTATTGGTTGGGGAGGACTAGCCAATGAGCAGTTCTTC

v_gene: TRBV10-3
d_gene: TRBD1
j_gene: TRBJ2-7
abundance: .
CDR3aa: CAISPRGRGYEQYF
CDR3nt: TGTGCCATCAGCCCCAGGGGGCGCGGGTACGAGCAGTACTTC

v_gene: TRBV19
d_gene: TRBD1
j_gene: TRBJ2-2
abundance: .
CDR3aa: CASSPTADRGSNTGELFF
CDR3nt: TGTGCCAGTAGTCCAACGGCGGACAGGGGATCGAACACCGGGGAGCTGTTTTTT

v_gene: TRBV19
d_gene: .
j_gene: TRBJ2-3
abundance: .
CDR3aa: CASSSHRGGDTQYF
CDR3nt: TGTGCCAGTAGTTCCCACCGTGGTGGAGATACGCAGTATTTT

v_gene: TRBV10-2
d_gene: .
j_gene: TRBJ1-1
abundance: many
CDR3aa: CASRESQPLNTEAFF
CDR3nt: TGCGCCAGCAGAGAAAGCCAACCACTGAACACTGAAGCTTTCTTT

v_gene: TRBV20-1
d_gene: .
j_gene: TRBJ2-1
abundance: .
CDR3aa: CSATQLDNEPFF
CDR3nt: TGCAGTGCGACTCAGTTGGACAATGAGCCGTTCTTC

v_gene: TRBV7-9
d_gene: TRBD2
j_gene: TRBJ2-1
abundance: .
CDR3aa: CASSLVVLADDSSYNEQSF
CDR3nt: TGTGCCAGCAGCTTAGTAGTACTAGCGGACGACAGCTCCTACAATGAGCAGTCCTTC

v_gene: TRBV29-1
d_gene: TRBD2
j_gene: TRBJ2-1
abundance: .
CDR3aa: CSPGEGRDREQFF
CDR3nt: TGCAGCCCGGGAGAGGGGAGGGACCGTGAGCAGTTCTTC

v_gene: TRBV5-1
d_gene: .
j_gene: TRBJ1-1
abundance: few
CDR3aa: CASSLDGQNTEAFF
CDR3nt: TGCGCCAGCAGCTTGGACGGACAGAACACTGAAGCTTTCTTT

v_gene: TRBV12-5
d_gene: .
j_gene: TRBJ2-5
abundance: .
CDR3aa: CASGPRVGAETQYF
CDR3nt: TGTGCTAGTGGTCCACGGGTAGGGGCCGAGACCCAGTACTTC

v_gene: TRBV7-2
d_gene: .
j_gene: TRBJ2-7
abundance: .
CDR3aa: CASRFTVGTYDEQYF
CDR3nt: TGTGCCAGCCGCTTCACAGTCGGGACTTACGACGAGCAGTACTTC

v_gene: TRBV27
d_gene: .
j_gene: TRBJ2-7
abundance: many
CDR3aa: CASSFSPLSYEQYF
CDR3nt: TGTGCCAGCAGTTTTAGTCCACTCTCCTACGAGCAGTACTTC

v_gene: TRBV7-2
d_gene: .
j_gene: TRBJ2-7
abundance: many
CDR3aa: CASSSDGTTTYEQYF
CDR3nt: TGTGCCAGCAGTTCCGACGGGACCACAACCTACGAGCAGTACTTC

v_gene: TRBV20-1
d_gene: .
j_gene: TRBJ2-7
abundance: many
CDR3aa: CSARELAGFNYEQYF
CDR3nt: TGCAGTGCTAGAGAACTAGCCGGCTTTAACTACGAGCAGTACTTC

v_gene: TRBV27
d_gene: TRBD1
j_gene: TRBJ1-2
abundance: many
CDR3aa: CASRPGGAPYYGYTF
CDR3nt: TGTGCCAGCAGACCAGGGGGGGCCCCATACTATGGCTACACCTTC

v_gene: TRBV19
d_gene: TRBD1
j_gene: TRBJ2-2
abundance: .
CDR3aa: CASDDPRTGADTGELFF
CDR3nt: TGTGCCAGCGACGACCCTCGGACAGGGGCGGACACCGGGGAGCTGTTTTTT

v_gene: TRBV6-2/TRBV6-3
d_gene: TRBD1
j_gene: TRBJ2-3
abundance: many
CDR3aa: CASRSAGQGTDTQYF
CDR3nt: TGTGCCAGCAGATCCGCAGGACAGGGGACAGATACGCAGTATTTT

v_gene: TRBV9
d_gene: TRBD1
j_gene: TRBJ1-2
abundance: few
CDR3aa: CASNEEGAYGYTF
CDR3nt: TGTGCCAGCAACGAAGAGGGGGCCTATGGCTACACCTTC

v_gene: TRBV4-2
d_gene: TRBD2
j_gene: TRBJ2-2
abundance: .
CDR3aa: CASSQDPSGFNTGELFF
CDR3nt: TGTGCCAGCAGCCAAGATCCTAGCGGATTCAACACCGGGGAGCTGTTTTTT

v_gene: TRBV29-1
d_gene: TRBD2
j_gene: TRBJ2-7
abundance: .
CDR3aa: CSVEDAEGAGYEQYF
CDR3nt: TGCAGCGTTGAAGACGCGGAGGGAGCGGGGTACGAGCAGTACTTC

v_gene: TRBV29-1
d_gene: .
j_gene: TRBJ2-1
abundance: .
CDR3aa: CSVTGAAADEQFF
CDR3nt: TGCAGCGTTACCGGGGCAGCGGCTGATGAGCAGTTCTTC

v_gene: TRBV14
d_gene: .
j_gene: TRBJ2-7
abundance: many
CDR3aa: CASSQGRGGASGEQYF
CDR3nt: TGTGCCAGCAGCCAAGGTCGTGGAGGAGCGTCGGGCGAGCAGTACTTC

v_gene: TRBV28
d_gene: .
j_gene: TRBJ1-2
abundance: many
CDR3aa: CASSLFVDGYTF
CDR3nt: TGTGCCAGCAGTTTATTTGTCGATGGCTACACCTTC

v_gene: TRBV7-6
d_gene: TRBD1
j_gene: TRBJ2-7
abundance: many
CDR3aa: CASSQRPSRTGSYEQYF
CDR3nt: TGTGCCAGCAGCCAACGACCCTCTCGGACAGGCTCCTACGAGCAGTACTTC

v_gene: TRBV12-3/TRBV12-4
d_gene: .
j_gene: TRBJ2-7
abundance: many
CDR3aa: CASSFLVWEQYF
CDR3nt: TGTGCCAGCAGTTTTCTCGTATGGGAGCAGTACTTC

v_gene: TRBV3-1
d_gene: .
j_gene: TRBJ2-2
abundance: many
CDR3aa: CASSQTHGELFF
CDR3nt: TGTGCCAGCAGCCAGACACATGGGGAGCTGTTTTTT

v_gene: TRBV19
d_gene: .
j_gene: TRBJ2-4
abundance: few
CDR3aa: CASSIGGEDIQYF
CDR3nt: TGTGCCAGTAGTATAGGAGGGGAGGACATTCAGTACTTC

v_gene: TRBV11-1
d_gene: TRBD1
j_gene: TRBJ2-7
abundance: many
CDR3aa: CASSLLRDRVSEQYF
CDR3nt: TGTGCCAGCAGCTTACTCCGGGACAGGGTGTCCGAGCAGTACTTC

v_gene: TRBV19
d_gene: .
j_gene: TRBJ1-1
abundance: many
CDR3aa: CASSIRRDQNTEAFF
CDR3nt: TGTGCCAGTAGTATCCGTAGGGACCAAAACACTGAAGCTTTCTTT

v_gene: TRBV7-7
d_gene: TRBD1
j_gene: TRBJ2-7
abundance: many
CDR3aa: CASSYGTGYEQYF
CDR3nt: TGTGCTAGCAGTTACGGGACAGGCTACGAGCAGTACTTC

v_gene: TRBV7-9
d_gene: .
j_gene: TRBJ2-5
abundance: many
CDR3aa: CASSLESVTSYGAQYF
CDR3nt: TGTGCCAGCAGCTTAGAGTCGGTAACGTCCTATGGGGCCCAGTACTTC

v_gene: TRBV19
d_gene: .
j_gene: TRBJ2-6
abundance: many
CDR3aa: CASRMGTRGEGANVLTF
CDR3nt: TGTGCCAGTAGGATGGGCACCCGAGGGGAGGGGGCCAACGTCCTGACTTTC

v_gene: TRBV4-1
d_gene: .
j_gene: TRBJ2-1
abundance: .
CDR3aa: CASSQDDTWVLYNEQFF
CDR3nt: TGCGCCAGCAGCCAAGATGACACATGGGTACTCTACAATGAGCAGTTCTTC

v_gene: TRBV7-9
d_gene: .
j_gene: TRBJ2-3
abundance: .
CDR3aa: CASSLNTGRSKDTQYF
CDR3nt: TGTGCCAGCAGCCTCAACACAGGGCGGAGCAAAGATACGCAGTATTTT